This T cell receptor (beta chain) was captured by sequencing in a study of glioma-infiltrating T cells after dendritic cell vaccination. The wider study: Autologous tumor lysate was loaded overnight onto monocyte-derived dendritic cells grown seven days with IL-4 and GM-CSF. Study-wide points: Higher TCR clonality did not directly relate to longer survival.

As regards this clone: The antigen remains unidentified.

TCRdb's copy holds only in-frame clones and misses some; the assay was immunoSEQ multiplex PCR. Of around 100,000 clones in the sample, roughly 76% were seen once. The V and J ends lost 3 bases and 6 bases respectively, with 18 bases between them. This CDR3 is built from 15 residues. Germline V gives CDR1 SEHNR, CDR2 FQNEAQ (reference sequence). Sample: blood, taken before dendritic cell vaccination. The TCR was taken from a human donor with glioblastoma. The chain combines TRBV7-9 with TRBJ2-7, with D perhaps matching TRBD2 (5 bases). Here the CDR3 DNA reads TGTGCCAGCAGCTTTAACCGAGGGCCTGGGTCCGAGCAGTACTTC. Its protein product is CASSFNRGPGSEQYF. The full variable domain, its missing parts supplied by reference TRBV7-9 and TRBJ2-7, is DTGVSQNPRHKITKRGQNVTFRCDPISEHNRLYWYRQTLGQGPEFLTYFQNEAQLEKSRLLSDRFSAERPKGSFSTLEIQRTEQGDSAMYLCASSFNRGPGSEQYFGPGTRLTVT.